This section outlines one T cell receptor (beta chain) sequence together with its context. In the original workflow: Reference gene primer amplification gave nucleated cell count estimates. The assay was immunoSEQ multiplex PCR, and TCRdb's table has in-frame clones only and misses some. The V and J calls and the clone size are those of that table, but D and trimming were determined from the DNA. Here the sample spans roughly 24,000 clones, approximately 84% being singletons. This entry comes from a study of blood T cell repertoires in COVID-19. Looking at the study overall: Samples of COVID-19 (acute and convalescent) were obtained from the United States, Italy and Spain. The analysed material was cDNA or gDNA that came from T cells, B-cell-depleted T cells, or PBMCs.

CDR3 length: 14 amino acids. V dropped 4 bases and J dropped 2 bases, with 11 bases sitting between them. CDR1 is KGHSH and CDR2 is LQKENI in the germline V gene. The sequence derives from a woman of 80 years or more with acute or convalescent COVID-19. The chain combines TRBV18 with TRBJ2-5; perhaps TRBD1 as D (6 bases). The sequencing sample was made of peripheral blood. CDR3 nucleotide sequence: TGTGCCAGCTCACGAGGGACACTTCAAGAGACCCAGTACTTC. Translated: CASSRGTLQETQYF.